The clone carrying this TCR beta chain has only a few counts. These data come from a study of response to subunit inactivated influenza vaccine. TCRdb recomputed calls from the RT-PCR reads with MiXCR, one row per CDR3 protein. The sample carries hundreds of thousands of distinct CDR3 sequences, less than 30% recorded once. In germline, CDR1 is MDHEN, CDR2 SYDVKM. The CDR3 has 12 residues. Deletions cut 7 bases from V and 7 bases from J, with 11 bases between. The specimen comprised CD4+ T cells sorted from PBMCs, sampled roughly 5 days after vaccination. This clonotype was sampled from a middle-aged man who received an inactivated influenza vaccine. J is TRBJ2-1 and V is TRBV28, with a weak D call TRBD2 (6 bases). CDR3 sequence (DNA): TGTGCCAGCAAGGCGGGGTTGAATGAGCAGTTCTTC. Translation gives CASKAGLNEQFF.